The rows below give T cell receptor beta chains drawn from one sample of a study of beta chain features in type 1 diabetes. The assay was immunoSEQ multiplex PCR, and TCRdb's table has in-frame clones only and misses some. This table holds just over 450,000 clones, roughly 30% found once. Sequencing used naive CD4+ T cells from blood. The receptors here all came from a man younger than 35 in good health. CDR3s include the opening cysteine and the closing phenylalanine or tryptophan. D genes are given only for firm matches. The size field is filled for only some rows; it gives once, few, many or a size class.

CDR3,DNA,J,V,size,D
CASSGQHYEQYF,TGTGCCAGCTCCGGACAGCACTACGAGCAGTACTTC,TRBJ2-7,TRBV18,NA,NA
CAWNGPSGNTIYF,TGTGCCTGGAACGGCCCCTCTGGAAACACCATATATTTT,TRBJ1-3,TRBV30,NA,NA
CASSLEGASTDTQYF,TGTGCCAGCAGTCTCGAAGGGGCTAGCACAGATACGCAGTATTTT,TRBJ2-3,TRBV11-3,NA,NA
CASSQARWGLAGSDTQYF,TGCGCCAGCAGCCAAGCCCGATGGGGACTAGCGGGATCAGATACGCAGTATTTT,TRBJ2-3,TRBV4-3,NA,TRBD2
CAWGDRAGANVLTF,TGTGCCTGGGGTGACAGGGCAGGGGCCAACGTCCTGACTTTC,TRBJ2-6,TRBV30,few,TRBD1
CASSVGQTPRETQYF,TGTGCCAGCAGCGTAGGGCAGACCCCTCGAGAGACCCAGTACTTC,TRBJ2-5,TRBV9,NA,NA
CAWSPGRTASYEQYF,TGTGCCTGGAGCCCGGGACGGACAGCCTCCTACGAGCAGTACTTC,TRBJ2-7,TRBV30,NA,NA
CSATETYEQYF,TGCAGTGCTACGGAGACCTACGAGCAGTACTTC,TRBJ2-7,TRBV20-1,few,NA
CASSLRDRAYEQYF,TGTGCCAGCAGCTTACGGGACCGAGCCTACGAGCAGTACTTC,TRBJ2-7,TRBV13,NA,NA
CASSPRIVGTDTQYF,TGTGCCAGCAGCCCCCGGATCGTGGGCACAGATACGCAGTATTTT,TRBJ2-3,TRBV9,NA,NA
CASHMGGGGRETQYF,TGCGCCAGCCATATGGGGGGCGGAGGTCGCGAGACCCAGTACTTC,TRBJ2-5,TRBV4-1,few,NA
CASSISGTDTQYF,TGTGCCAGCAGCATTAGCGGCACAGATACGCAGTATTTT,TRBJ2-3,TRBV28,NA,NA
CASSRANYGYTF,TGCGCCAGCAGTCGGGCTAACTATGGCTACACCTTC,TRBJ1-2,TRBV23-1,NA,NA
CASSTRQGQYNEQFF,TGTGCCAGCAGCACCAGACAGGGACAGTACAATGAGCAGTTCTTC,TRBJ2-1,TRBV11-1,NA,TRBD1
CASSTRGREVGEQFF,TGTGCCAGCAGCACAAGAGGTCGGGAGGTGGGTGAGCAGTTCTTC,TRBJ2-1,TRBV9,NA,TRBD2
CASSLAGGGANVLTF,TGTGCCAGCAGTTTGGCGGGAGGTGGGGCCAACGTCCTGACTTTC,TRBJ2-6,TRBV28,few,TRBD2
CAWSSIVTDTQYF,TGTGCCTGGAGTTCGATAGTGACGGATACGCAGTATTTT,TRBJ2-3,TRBV30,NA,NA
CASSVVAGANTGELFF,TGTGCCAGCAGCGTAGTTGCGGGCGCGAACACCGGGGAGCTGTTTTTT,TRBJ2-2,TRBV9,NA,NA
CASSSGISTDTQYF,TGTGCCAGCAGCAGCGGGATTAGCACAGATACGCAGTATTTT,TRBJ2-3,TRBV7-3,NA,TRBD2
CASSSGTSSYNEQFF,TGTGCCAGCAGCTCGGGGACTAGCTCCTACAATGAGCAGTTCTTC,TRBJ2-1,TRBV7-2,NA,TRBD2
CAIGNEQFF,TGTGCCATCGGGAATGAGCAGTTCTTC,TRBJ2-1,TRBV10-3,few,NA
CAWATGGLPEAFF,TGTGCCTGGGCCACCGGAGGGCTCCCTGAAGCTTTCTTT,TRBJ1-1,TRBV30,few,NA
CASSHPPAGSNQPQHF,TGCGCCAGCAGCCACCCTCCCGCGGGGAGCAATCAGCCCCAGCATTTT,TRBJ1-5,TRBV4-1,NA,NA
CAIRENYEQYF,TGTGCCATCAGGGAAAACTACGAGCAGTACTTC,TRBJ2-7,TRBV10-3,NA,NA
CASKIAGSTDTQYF,TGTGCCAGCAAAATAGCGGGCAGCACAGATACGCAGTATTTT,TRBJ2-3,TRBV27,NA,TRBD2
CASLSSGTDTQYF,TGTGCCAGTCTGTCCTCCGGCACAGATACGCAGTATTTT,TRBJ2-3,TRBV19,NA,NA
CASSVELASYEQYF,TGTGCCAGCAGCGTAGAACTAGCATCCTACGAGCAGTACTTC,TRBJ2-7,TRBV9,NA,NA
CASSSTVTNTGELFF,TGCGCCAGCAGCTCGACAGTTACGAACACCGGGGAGCTGTTTTTT,TRBJ2-2,TRBV5-1,NA,NA
CAWSGQGPYEQYF,TGTGCCTGGAGTGGGCAGGGCCCCTACGAGCAGTACTTC,TRBJ2-7,TRBV30,NA,NA
CASARTSGVNEQFF,TGTGCCAGCGCGAGGACTAGCGGCGTCAATGAGCAGTTCTTC,TRBJ2-1,TRBV5-6,NA,TRBD2
CASSIGLAGEGTYEQYF,TGTGCCAGCAGCATAGGACTAGCGGGAGAAGGGACCTACGAGCAGTACTTC,TRBJ2-7,TRBV7-9,few,TRBD2
CAISIWGNQETQYF,TGTGCCATCAGTATTTGGGGGAATCAAGAGACCCAGTACTTC,TRBJ2-5,TRBV10-3,NA,NA
CASSLAGGGTYEQYF,TGTGCCAGCAGTTTAGCGGGTGGCGGAACTTACGAGCAGTACTTC,TRBJ2-7,TRBV28,NA,NA
CASSLDGRAHYEQYF,TGTGCCAGCAGCTTAGACGGGAGGGCCCACTACGAGCAGTACTTC,TRBJ2-7,TRBV7-2,NA,TRBD2
CASSLVVYGELFF,TGTGCCAGCAGCTTAGTAGTCTACGGGGAGCTGTTTTTT,TRBJ2-2,TRBV7-2,few,NA
CASSQVGGGTDTQYF,TGTGCCAGCAGCCAAGTGGGCGGTGGCACAGATACGCAGTATTTT,TRBJ2-3,TRBV14,few,NA
CASSVDPSNQPQHF,TGTGCCAGCAGCGTAGATCCCAGCAATCAGCCCCAGCATTTT,TRBJ1-5,TRBV9,few,NA
CASSPGGGYEQYF,TGTGCCAGCTCACCAGGAGGGGGCTACGAGCAGTACTTC,TRBJ2-7,TRBV18,NA,NA
CSVGLAETQYF,TGCAGCGTTGGTCTAGCGGAGACCCAGTACTTC,TRBJ2-5,TRBV29-1,NA,NA
CASSSPTIRDSNNEQFF,TGTGCCAGCAGCTCTCCCACTATCCGGGACAGCAACAATGAGCAGTTCTTC,TRBJ2-1,TRBV7-9,NA,TRBD1
CASSQVAGRTDTQYF,TGCGCCAGCAGCCAAGTGGCGGGGCGCACAGATACGCAGTATTTT,TRBJ2-3,TRBV4-3,NA,NA
CASSLLIGGEQYF,TGTGCCAGCAGCCTCTTAATCGGAGGCGAGCAGTACTTC,TRBJ2-7,TRBV11-3,NA,NA
CASSEDEWGSTGELFF,TGTGCCAGCAGCGAAGACGAGTGGGGTAGCACCGGGGAGCTGTTTTTT,TRBJ2-2,TRBV14,NA,NA
CASRKTGADTQYF,TGTGCCAGCAGGAAAACAGGGGCAGATACGCAGTATTTT,TRBJ2-3,TRBV25-1,NA,TRBD1
CAWSVPSPQQFF,TGTGCCTGGAGTGTCCCGAGTCCACAGCAGTTCTTC,TRBJ2-1,TRBV30,NA,NA
CASSPVWRTAKNIQYF,TGTGCCAGCAGCCCCGTTTGGAGGACCGCCAAAAACATTCAGTACTTC,TRBJ2-4,TRBV7-8,NA,NA
CASSYSSAGRYYEQYF,TGTGCCAGCAGTTACAGTTCGGCGGGACGCTACTACGAGCAGTACTTC,TRBJ2-7,TRBV6-6,NA,NA
CASSSGSAYETQYF,TGTGCCAGCAGCTCCGGCTCTGCCTATGAGACCCAGTACTTC,TRBJ2-5,TRBV11-3,NA,NA
CASGWLDTQYF,TGTGCCAGCGGTTGGTTGGATACGCAGTATTTT,TRBJ2-3,TRBV2,few,NA
CASSLLVGVGETQYF,TGTGCCAGCAGTTTACTGGTGGGAGTGGGGGAGACCCAGTACTTC,TRBJ2-5,TRBV27,NA,NA
CSGRENTEAFF,TGCAGCGGACGGGAGAACACTGAAGCTTTCTTT,TRBJ1-1,TRBV29-1,few,NA
CASSPGPNTEAFF,TGTGCCAGCTCACCAGGACCGAACACTGAAGCTTTCTTT,TRBJ1-1,TRBV18,few,NA
CASSKRNEQFF,TGTGCCAGCAGCAAAAGGAATGAGCAGTTCTTC,TRBJ2-1,TRBV9,few,NA
CASSLKARTGGTSYSNQQFF,TGTGCCAGCAGCTTAAAGGCGAGGACAGGGGGGACTAGCTACTCTAACCAGCAGTTCTTC,TRBJ2-1,TRBV7-8,once,NA